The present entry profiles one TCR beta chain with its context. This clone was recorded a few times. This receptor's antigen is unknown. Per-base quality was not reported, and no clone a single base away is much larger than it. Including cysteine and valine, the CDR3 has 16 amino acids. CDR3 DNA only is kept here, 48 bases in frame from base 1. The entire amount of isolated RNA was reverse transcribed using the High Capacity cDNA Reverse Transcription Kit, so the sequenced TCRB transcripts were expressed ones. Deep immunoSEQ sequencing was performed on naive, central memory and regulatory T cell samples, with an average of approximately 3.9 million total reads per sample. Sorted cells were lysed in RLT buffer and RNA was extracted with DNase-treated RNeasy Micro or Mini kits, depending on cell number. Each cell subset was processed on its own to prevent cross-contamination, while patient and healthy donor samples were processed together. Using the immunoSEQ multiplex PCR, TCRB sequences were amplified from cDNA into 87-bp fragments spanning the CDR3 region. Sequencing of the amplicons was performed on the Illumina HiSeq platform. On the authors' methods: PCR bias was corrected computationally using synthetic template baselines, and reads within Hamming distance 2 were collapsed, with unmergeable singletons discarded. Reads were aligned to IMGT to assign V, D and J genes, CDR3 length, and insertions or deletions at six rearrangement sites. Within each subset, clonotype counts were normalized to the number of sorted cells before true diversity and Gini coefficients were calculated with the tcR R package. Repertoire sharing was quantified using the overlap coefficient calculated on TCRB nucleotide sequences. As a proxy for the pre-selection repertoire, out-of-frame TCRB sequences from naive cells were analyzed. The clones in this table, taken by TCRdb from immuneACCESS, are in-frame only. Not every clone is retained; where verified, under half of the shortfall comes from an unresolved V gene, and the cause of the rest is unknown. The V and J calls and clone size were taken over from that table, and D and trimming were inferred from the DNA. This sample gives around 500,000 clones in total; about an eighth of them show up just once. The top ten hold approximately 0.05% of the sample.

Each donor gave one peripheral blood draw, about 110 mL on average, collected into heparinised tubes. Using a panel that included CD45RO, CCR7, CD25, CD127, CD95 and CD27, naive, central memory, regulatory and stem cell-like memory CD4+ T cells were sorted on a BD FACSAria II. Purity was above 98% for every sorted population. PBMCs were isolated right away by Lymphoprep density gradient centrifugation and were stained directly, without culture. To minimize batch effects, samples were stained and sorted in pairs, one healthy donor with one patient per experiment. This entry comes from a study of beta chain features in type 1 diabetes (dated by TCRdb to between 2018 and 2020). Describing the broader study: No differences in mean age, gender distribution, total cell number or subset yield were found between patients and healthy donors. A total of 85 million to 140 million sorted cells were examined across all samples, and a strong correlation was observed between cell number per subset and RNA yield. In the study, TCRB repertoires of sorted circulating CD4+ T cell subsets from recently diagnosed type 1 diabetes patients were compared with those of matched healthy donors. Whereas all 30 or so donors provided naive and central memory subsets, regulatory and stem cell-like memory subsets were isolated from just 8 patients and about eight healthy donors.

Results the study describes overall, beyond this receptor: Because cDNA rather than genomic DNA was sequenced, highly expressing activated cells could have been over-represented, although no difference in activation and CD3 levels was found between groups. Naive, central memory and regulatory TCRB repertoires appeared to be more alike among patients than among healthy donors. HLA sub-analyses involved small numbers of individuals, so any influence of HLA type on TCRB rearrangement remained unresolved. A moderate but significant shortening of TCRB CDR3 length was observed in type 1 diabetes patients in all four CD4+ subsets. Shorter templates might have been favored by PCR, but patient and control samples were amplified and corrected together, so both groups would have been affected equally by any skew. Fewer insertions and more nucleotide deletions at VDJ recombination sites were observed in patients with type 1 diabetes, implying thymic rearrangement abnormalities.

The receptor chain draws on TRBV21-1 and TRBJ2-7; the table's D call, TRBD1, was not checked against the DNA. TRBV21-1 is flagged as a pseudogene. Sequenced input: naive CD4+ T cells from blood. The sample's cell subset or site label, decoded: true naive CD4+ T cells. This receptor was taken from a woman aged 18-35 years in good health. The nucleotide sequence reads TGTGCCAGCTTCAGGGACCGGGACAGGTGTGACTACGAGCAGTACGTC. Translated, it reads CASFRDRDRCDYEQYV.